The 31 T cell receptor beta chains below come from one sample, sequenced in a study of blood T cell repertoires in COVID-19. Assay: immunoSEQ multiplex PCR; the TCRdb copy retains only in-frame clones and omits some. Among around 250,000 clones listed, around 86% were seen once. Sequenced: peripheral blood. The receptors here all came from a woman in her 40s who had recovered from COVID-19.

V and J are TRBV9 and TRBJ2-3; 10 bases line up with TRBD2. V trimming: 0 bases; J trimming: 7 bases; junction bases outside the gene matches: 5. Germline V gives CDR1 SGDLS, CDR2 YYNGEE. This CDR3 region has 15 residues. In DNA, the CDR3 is TGTGCCAGCAGCGTAGCTAGCGGGAGTTCAAATACGCAGTATTTT. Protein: CASSVASGSSNTQYF. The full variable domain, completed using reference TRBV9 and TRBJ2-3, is DSGVTQTPKHLITATGQRVTLRCSPRSGDLSVYWYQQSLDQGLQFLIQYYNGEERAKGNILERFSAQQFPDLHSELNLSSLELGDSALYFCASSVASGSSNTQYFGPGTRLTVL.

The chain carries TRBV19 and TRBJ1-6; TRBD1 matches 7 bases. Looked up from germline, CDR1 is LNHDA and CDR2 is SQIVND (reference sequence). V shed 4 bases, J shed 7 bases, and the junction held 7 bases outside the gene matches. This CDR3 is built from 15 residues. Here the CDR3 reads CASSTAGGTNSPLHF. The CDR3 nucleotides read TGTGCCAGTAGTACCGCAGGGGGGACAAATTCACCCCTCCACTTT.

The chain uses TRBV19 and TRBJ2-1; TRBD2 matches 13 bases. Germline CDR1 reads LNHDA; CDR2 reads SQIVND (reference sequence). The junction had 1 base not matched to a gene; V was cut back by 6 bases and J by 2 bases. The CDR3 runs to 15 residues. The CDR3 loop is CASSTSGRAYNEQFF. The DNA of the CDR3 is TGTGCCAGTAGCACTAGCGGGAGGGCCTACAATGAGCAGTTCTTC.

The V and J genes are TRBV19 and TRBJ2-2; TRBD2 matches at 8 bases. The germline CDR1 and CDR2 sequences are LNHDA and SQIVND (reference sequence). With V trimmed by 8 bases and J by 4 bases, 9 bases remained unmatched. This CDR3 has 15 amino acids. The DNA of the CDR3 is TGTGCCAGTCAAAAGCGGGAGTCAATCACCGGGGAGCTGTTTTTT. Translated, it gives CASQKRESITGELFF. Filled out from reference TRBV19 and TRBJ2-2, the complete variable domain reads DGGITQSPKYLFRKEGQNVTLSCEQNLNHDAMYWYRQDPGQGLRLIYYSQIVNDFQKGDIAEGYSVSREKKESFPLTVTSAQKNPTAFYLCASQKRESITGELFFGEGSRLTVL.

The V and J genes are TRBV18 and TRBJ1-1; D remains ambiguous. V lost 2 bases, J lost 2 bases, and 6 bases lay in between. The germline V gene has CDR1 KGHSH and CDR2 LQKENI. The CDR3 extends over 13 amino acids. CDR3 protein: CASSPDINTEAFF. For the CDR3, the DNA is TGTGCCAGCTCACCAGACATTAACACTGAAGCTTTCTTT.

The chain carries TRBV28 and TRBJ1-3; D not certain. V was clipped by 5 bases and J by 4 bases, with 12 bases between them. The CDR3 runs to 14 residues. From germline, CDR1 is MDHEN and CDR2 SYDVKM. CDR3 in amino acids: CASSPGNSGNTIYF. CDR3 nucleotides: TGTGCCAGCAGTCCGGGTAATTCGGGAAACACCATATATTTT.

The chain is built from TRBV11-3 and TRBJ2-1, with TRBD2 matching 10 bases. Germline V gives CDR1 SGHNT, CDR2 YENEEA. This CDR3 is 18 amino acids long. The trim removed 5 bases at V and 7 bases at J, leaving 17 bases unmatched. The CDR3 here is CASSTYFSAGGRVNEQFF. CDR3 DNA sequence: TGTGCCAGCAGCACGTACTTTTCAGCGGGAGGGCGGGTAAATGAGCAGTTCTTC.

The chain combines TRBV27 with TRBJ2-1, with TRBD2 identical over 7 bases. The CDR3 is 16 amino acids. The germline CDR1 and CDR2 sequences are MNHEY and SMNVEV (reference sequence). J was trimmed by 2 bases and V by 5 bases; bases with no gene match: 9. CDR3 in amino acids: CASSPSPSGTYNEQFF. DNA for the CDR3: TGTGCCAGCAGTCCCTCCCCTAGCGGTACCTACAATGAGCAGTTCTTC.

The CDR3 is CASSLEGALNQPQHF. The DNA for the CDR3 is TGTGCCAGCAGCTTGGAAGGGGCCCTCAATCAGCCCCAGCATTTT. The V call is TRBV5-5, the J call TRBJ1-5; TRBD1 might be the D (5 bases). Trimming pared 0 bases from V and 3 bases from J, leaving 10 bases between. Germline CDR1 is SGHKS and CDR2 is YYEKEE (reference sequence). The length of the CDR3 is 15 residues. The full variable domain, its missing parts supplied by reference TRBV5-5 and TRBJ1-5, is DAGVTQSPTHLIKTRGQQVTLRCSPISGHKSVSWYQQVLGQGPQFIFQYYEKEERGRGNFPDRFSARQFPNYSSELNVNALLLGDSALYLCASSLEGALNQPQHFGDGTRLSIL.

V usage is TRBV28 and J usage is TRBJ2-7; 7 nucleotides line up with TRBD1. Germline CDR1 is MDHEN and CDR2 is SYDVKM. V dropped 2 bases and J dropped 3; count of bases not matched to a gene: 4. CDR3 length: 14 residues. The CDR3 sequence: CASSLLTGDYEQYF. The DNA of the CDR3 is TGTGCCAGCAGTTTACTCACAGGGGACTACGAGCAGTACTTC.

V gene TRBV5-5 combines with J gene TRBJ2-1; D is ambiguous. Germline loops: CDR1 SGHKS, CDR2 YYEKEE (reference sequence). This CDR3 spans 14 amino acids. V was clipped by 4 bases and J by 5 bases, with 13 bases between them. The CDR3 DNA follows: TGTGCCAGCAGCCCACAGCAGGAACACAATGAGCAGTTCTTC. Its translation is CASSPQQEHNEQFF.

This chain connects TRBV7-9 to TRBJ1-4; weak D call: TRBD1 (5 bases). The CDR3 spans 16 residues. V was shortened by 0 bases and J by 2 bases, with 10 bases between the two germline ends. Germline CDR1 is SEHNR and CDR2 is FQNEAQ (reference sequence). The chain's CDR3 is CASSLAQGWTNEKLFF. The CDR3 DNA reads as TGTGCCAGCAGCTTAGCCCAGGGATGGACTAATGAAAAACTGTTTTTT.

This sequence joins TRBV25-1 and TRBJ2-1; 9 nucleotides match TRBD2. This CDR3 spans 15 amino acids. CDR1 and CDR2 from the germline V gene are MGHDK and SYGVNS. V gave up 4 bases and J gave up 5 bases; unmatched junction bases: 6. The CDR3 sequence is CASSVAGVFHNEQFF. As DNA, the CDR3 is TGTGCCAGCAGTGTAGCGGGAGTATTTCACAATGAGCAGTTCTTC. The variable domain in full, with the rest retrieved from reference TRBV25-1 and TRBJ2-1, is EADIYQTPRYLVIGTGKKITLECSQTMGHDKMYWYQQDPGMELHLIHYSYGVNSTEKGDLSSESTVSRIRTEHFPLTLESARPSHTSQYLCASSVAGVFHNEQFFGPGTRLTVL.

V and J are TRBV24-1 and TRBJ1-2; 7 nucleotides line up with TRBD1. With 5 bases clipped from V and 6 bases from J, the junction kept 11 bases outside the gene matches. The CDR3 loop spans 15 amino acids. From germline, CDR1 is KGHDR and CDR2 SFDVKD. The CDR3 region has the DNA TGTGCCACCAGTGGTCGCGGAGGGGGCGCGAATGGCTACACCTTC. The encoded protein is CATSGRGGGANGYTF.

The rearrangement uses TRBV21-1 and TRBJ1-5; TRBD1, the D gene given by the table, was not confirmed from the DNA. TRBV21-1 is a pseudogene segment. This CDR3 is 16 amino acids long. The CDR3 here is CASSKAQTGKRQPQHF. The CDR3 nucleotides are TGTGCCAGCAGCAAAGCGCAAACAGGGAAACGCCAGCCCCAGCATTTT.

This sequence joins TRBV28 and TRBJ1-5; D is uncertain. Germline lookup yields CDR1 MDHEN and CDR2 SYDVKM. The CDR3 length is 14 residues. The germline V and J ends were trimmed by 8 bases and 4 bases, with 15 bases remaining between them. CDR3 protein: CASSGSKLNQPQHF. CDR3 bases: TGTGCCAGCTCCGGGTCCAAACTTAATCAGCCCCAGCATTTT.

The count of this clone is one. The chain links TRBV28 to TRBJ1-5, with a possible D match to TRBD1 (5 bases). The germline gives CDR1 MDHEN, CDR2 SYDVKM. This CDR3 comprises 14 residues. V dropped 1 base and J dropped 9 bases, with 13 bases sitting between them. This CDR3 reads CASSLSREDRPQHF. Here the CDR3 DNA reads TGTGCCAGCAGTTTATCCAGGGAAGATCGGCCCCAGCATTTT.

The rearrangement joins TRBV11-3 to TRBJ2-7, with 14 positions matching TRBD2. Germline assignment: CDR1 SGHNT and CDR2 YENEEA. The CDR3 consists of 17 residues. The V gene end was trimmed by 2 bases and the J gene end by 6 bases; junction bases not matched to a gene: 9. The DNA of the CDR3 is TGTGCCAGCAGCTTACAGCCCCCCGGGACTAGCGGGAGCGAGCAGTACTTC. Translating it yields CASSLQPPGTSGSEQYF.

The CDR3 nucleotides are TGTGCCTGGAGCCGCTCCGGGTCCAACTCCTACGAGCAGTACTTC. Translated: CAWSRSGSNSYEQYF. The J gene is TRBJ2-7, the V gene TRBV30; D unresolved. The germline V and J ends were trimmed by 3 bases and 0 bases, with 15 bases remaining between them. Germline loops: CDR1 GTSNPN, CDR2 SVGIG (reference sequence). This CDR3 is built from 15 residues.

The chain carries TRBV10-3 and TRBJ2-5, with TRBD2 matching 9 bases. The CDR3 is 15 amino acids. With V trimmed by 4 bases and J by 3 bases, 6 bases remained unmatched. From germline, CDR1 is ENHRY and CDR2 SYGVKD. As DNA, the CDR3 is TGTGCCATCAGTGCTAGCGGGATGGTAAAAGAGACCCAGTACTTC. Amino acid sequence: CAISASGMVKETQYF.

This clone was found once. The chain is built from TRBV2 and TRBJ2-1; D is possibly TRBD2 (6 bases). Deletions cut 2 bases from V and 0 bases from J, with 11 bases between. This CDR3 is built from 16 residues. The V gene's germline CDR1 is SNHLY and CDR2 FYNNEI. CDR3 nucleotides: TGTGCCAGCAGTGAACTGGGGGGACGCTCCTACAATGAGCAGTTCTTC. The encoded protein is CASSELGGRSYNEQFF.

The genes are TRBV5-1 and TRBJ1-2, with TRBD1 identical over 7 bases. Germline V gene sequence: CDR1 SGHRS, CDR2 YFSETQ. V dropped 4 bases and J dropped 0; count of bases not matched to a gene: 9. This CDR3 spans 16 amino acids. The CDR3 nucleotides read TGCGCCAGCAGCGAATCGGACAGGAGCTCTAACTATGGCTACACCTTC. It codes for CASSESDRSSNYGYTF.

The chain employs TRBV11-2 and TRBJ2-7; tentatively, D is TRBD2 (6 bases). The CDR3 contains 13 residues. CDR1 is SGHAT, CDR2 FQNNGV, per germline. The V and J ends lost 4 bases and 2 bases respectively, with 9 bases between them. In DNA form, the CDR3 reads TGTGCCAGCAGCTGGAGGGCCACCTACGAGCAGTACTTC. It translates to CASSWRATYEQYF. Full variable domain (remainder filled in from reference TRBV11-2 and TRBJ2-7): EAGVAQSPRYKIIEKRQSVAFWCNPISGHATLYWYQQILGQGPKLLIQFQNNGVVDDSQLPKDRFSAERLKGVDSTLKIQPAKLEDSAVYLCASSWRATYEQYFGPGTRLTVT.

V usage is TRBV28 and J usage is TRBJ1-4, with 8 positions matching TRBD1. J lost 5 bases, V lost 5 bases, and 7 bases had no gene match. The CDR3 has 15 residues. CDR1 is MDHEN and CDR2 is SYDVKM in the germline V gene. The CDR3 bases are TGTGCCAGCAGTCGGCAGGGGGCCGCGAATGAAAAACTGTTTTTT. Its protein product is CASSRQGAANEKLFF.

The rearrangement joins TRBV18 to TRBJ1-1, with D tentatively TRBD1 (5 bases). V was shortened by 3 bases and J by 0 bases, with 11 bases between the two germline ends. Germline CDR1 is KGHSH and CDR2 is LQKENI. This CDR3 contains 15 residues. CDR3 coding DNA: TGTGCCAGCTCACCCCGGGGGGGTTTGAACACTGAAGCTTTCTTT. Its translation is CASSPRGGLNTEAFF.

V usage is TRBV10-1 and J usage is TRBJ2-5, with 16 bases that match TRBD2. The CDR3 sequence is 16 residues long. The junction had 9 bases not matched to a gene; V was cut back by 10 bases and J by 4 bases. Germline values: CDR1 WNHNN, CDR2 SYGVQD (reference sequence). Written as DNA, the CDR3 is TGCGCCAAAATCAGGGGACTAGCGGGAGGGGTAGAGACCCAGTACTTC. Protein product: CAKIRGLAGGVETQYF.

The CDR3 loop is CASSYSGGVYNEQFF. In DNA form, the CDR3 reads TGTGCCAGCAGTTACTCAGGGGGAGTGTACAATGAGCAGTTCTTC. The rearrangement uses TRBV6-5 and TRBJ2-1; tentative D call: TRBD1 (6 bases). Trimming stripped 0 bases from V and 4 bases from J, with 10 bases between. CDR1 MNHEY and CDR2 SVGAGI come from the germline V gene. This CDR3 contains 15 residues.

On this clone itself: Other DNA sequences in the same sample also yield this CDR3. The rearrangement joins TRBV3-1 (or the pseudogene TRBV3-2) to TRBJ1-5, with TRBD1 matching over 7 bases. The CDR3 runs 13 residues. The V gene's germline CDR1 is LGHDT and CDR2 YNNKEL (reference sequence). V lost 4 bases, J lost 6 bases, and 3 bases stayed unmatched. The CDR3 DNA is TGTGCCAGCAGCCGACAGGGAGGTCAGCCCCAGCATTTT. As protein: CASSRQGGQPQHF.

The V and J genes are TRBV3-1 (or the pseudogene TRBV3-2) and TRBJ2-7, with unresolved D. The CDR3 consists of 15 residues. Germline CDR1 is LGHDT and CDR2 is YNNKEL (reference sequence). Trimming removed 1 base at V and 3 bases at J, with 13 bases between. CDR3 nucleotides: TGTGCCAGCAGCCAAGGTTCCCCTCTAGACTACGAGCAGTACTTC. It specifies CASSQGSPLDYEQYF.

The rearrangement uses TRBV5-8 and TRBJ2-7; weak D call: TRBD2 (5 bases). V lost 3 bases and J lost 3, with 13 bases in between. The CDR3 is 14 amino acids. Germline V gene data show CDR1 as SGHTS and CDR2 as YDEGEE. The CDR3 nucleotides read TGTGCCAGCAGCTGGTCCTCGGGAAGCTACGAGCAGTACTTC. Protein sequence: CASSWSSGSYEQYF.

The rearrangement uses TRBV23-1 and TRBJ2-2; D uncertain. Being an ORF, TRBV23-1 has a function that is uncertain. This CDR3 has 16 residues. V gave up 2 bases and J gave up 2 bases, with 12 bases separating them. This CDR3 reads CASSQPSTRNTGELFF. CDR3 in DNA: TGCGCCAGCAGTCAACCCTCGACAAGAAACACCGGGGAGCTGTTTTTT.